This T cell receptor beta chain was captured by sequencing in a study of blood T cells in healthy people across ages. Study-level background: Template switching captured about one barcoded beta molecule per two T cells. Findings of the study overall: CMV status of donors was unknown, possibly confounding expanded clonotype changes. With naive T cell percentage, TCR beta diversity showed a strong correlation.

Trimming stripped 2 bases from V and 4 bases from J, with 11 bases between. CDR3 length: 14 amino acids. In germline, CDR1 is SQVTM, CDR2 ANQGSEA. Then a second PCR, running roughly 7 to 12 cycles, was carried out with a sample-barcoded 5' primer and a J-beta primer mix. In TCRdb, the 5' RACE reads were re-called with MiXCR into one record per CDR3 protein. Here the sample spans some 1.5 million distinct CDR3 sequences, 28% being singletons. Each sample provided at least 5.5 micrograms of extracted total RNA. Details on this clonotype: The antigen is not known.

The TCR sequence derives from a woman younger than 45 in good health. The chain joins TRBV29-1 to TRBJ2-2; possibly TRBD2 for D (6 bases). The sequenced sample consisted of blood. CDR3 coding DNA: TGCAGCGTTGAACGCGGGGTTGGCACCGGGGAGCTGTTTTTT. Encoded protein: CSVERGVGTGELFF.